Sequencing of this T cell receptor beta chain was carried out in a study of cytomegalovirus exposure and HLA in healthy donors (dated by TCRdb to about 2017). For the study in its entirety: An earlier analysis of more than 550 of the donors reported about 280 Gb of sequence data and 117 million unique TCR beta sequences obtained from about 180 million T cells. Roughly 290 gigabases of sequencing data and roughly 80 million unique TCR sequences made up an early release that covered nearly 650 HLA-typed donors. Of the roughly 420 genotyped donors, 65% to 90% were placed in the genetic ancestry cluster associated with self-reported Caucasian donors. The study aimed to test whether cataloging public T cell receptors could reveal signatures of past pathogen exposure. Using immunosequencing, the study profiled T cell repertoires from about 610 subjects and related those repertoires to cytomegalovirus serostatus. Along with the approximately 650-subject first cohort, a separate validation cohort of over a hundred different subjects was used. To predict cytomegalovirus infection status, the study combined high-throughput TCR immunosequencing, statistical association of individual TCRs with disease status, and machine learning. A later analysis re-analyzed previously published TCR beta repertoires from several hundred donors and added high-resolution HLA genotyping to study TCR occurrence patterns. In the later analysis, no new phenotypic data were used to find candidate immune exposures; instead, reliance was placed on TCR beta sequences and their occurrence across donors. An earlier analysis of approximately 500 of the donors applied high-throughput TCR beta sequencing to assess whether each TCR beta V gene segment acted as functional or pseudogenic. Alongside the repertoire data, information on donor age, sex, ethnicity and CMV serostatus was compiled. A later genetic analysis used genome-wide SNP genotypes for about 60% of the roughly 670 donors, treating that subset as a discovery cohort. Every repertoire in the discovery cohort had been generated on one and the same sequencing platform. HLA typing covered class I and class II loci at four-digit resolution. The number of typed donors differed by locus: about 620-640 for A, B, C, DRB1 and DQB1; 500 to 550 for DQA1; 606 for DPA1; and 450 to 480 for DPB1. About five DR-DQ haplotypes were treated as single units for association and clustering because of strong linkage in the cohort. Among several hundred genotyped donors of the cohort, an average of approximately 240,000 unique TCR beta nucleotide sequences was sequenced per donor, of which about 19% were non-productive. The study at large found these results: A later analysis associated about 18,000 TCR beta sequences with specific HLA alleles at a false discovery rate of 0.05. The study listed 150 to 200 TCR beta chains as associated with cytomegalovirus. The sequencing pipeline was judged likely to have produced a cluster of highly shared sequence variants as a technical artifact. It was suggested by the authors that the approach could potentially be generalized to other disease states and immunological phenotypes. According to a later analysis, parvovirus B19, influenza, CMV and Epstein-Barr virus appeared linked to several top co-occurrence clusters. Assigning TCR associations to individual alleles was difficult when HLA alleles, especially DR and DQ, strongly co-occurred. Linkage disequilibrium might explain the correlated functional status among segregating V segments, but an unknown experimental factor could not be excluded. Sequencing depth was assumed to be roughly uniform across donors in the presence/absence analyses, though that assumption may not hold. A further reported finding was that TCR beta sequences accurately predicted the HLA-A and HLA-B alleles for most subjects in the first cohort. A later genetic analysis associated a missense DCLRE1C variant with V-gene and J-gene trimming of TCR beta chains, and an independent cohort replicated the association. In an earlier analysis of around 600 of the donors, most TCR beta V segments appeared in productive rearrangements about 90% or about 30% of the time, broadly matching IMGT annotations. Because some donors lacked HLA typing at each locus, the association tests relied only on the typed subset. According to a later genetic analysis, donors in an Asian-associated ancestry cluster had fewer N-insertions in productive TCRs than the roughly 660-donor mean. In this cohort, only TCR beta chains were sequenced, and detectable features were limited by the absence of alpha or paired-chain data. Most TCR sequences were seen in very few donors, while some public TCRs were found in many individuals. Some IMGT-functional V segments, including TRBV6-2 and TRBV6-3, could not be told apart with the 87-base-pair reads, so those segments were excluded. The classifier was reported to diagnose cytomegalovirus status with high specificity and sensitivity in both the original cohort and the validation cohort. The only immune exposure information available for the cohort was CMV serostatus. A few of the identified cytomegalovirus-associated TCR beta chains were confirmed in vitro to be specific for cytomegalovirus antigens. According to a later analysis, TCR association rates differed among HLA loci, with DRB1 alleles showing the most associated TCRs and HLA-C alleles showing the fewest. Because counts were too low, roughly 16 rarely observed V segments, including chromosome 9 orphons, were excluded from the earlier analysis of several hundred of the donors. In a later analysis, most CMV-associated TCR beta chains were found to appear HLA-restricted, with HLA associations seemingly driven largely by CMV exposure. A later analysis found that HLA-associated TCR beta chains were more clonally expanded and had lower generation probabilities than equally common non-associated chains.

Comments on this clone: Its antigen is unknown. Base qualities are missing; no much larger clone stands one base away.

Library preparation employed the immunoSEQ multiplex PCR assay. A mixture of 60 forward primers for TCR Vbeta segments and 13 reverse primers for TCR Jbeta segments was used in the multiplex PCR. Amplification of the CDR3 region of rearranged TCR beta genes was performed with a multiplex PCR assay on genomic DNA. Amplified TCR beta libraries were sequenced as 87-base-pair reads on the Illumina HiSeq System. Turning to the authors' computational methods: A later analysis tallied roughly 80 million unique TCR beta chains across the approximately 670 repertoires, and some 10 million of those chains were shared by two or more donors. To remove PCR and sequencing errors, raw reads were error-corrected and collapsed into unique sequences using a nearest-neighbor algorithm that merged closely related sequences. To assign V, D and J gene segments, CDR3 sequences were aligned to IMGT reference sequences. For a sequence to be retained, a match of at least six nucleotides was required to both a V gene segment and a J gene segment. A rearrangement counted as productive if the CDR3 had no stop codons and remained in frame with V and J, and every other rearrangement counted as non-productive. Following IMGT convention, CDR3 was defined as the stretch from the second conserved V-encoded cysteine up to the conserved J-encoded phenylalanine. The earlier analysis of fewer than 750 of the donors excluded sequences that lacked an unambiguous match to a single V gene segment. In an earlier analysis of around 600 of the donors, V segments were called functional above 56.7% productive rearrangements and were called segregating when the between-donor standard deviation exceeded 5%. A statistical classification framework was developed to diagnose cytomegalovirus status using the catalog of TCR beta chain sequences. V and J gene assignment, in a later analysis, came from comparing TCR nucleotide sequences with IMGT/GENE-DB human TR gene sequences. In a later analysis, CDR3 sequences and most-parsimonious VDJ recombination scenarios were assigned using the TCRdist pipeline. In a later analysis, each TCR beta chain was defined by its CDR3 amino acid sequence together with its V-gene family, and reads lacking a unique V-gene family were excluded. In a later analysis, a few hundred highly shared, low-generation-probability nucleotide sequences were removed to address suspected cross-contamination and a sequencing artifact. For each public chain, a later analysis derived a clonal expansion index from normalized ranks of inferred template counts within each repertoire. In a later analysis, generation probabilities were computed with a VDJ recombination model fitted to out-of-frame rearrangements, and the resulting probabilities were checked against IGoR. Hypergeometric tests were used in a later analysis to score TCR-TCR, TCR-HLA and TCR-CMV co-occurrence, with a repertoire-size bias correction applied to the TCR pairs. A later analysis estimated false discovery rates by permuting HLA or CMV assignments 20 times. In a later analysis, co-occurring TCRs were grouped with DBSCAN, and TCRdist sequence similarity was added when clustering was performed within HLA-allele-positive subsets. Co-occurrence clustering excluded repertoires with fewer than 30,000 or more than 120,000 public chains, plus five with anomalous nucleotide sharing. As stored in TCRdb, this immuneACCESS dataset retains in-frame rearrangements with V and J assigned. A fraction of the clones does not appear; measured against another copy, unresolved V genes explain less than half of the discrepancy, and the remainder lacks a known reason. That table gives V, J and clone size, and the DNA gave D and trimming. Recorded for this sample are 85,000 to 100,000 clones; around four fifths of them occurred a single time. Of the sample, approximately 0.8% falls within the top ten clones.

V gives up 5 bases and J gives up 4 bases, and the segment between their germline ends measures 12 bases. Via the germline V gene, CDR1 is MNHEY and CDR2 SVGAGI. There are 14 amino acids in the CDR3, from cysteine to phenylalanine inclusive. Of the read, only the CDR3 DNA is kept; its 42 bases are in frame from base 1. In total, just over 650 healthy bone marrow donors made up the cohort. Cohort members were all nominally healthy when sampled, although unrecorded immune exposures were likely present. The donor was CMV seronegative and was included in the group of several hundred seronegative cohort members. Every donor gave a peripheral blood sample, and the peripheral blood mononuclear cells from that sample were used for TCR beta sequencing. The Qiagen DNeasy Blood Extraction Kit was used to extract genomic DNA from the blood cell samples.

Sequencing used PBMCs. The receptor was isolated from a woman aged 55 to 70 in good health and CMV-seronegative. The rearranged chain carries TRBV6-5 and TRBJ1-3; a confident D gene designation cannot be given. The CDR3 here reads CASSRSTRGNTIYF. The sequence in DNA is TGTGCCAGCAGTCGAAGTACCAGGGGAAACACCATATATTTT.